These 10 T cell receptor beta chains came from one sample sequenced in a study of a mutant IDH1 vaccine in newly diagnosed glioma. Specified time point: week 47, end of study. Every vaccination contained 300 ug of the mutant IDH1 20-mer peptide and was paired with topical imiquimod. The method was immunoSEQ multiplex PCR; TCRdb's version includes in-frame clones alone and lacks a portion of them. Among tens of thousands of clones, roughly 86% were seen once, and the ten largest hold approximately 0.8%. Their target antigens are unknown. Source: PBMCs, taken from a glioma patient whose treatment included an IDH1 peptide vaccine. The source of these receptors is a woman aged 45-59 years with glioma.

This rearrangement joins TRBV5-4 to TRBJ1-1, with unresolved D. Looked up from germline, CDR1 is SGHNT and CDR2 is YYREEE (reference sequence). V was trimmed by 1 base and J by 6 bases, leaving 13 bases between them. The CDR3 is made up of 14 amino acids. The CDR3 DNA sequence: TGTGCCAGCAGCTTGAGACGGGCGGGCGCTGAAGCTTTCTTT. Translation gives CASSLRRAGAEAFF.

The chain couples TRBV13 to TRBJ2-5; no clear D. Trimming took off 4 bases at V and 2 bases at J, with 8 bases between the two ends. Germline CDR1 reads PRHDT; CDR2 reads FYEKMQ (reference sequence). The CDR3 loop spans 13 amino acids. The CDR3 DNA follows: TGTGCCAGCAGCTCTAGGAGACAAGAGACCCAGTACTTC. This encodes CASSSRRQETQYF.

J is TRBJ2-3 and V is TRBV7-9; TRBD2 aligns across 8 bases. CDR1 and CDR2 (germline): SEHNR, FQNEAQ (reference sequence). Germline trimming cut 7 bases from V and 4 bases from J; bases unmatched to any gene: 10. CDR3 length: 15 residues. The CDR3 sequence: CASTFSGVRADTQYF. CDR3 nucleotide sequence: TGTGCCAGCACCTTTAGCGGGGTGAGGGCAGATACGCAGTATTTT.

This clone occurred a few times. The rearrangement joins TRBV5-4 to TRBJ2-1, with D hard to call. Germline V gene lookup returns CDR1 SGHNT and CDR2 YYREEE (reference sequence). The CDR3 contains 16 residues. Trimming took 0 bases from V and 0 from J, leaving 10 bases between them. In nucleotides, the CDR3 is TGTGCCAGCAGCTTGGCGGTAGCAGGCTCCTACAATGAGCAGTTCTTC. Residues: CASSLAVAGSYNEQFF.

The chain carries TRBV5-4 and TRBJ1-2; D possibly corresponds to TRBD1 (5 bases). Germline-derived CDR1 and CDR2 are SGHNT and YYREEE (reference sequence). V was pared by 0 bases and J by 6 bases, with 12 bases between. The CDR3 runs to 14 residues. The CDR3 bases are TGTGCCAGCAGCTTGGAAGGGGACGGGGATGGCTACACCTTC. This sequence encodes CASSLEGDGDGYTF.

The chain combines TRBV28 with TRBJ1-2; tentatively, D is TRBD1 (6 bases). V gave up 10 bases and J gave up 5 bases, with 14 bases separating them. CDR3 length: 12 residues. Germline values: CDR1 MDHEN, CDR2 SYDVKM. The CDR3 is CAIITGSYGYTF. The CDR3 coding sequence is TGTGCCATCATTACAGGGTCTTATGGCTACACCTTC.

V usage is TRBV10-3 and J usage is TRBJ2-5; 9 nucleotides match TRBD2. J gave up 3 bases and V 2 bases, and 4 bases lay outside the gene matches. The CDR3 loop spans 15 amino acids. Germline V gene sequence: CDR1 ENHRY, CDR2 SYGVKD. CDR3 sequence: CAISEGVAGEETQYF. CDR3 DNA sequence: TGTGCCATCAGTGAGGGGGTAGCGGGAGAAGAGACCCAGTACTTC.

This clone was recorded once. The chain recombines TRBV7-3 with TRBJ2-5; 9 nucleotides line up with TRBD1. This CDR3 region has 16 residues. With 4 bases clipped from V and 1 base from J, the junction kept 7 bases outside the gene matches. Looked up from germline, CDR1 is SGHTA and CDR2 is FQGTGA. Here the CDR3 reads CASSSNGQGTQETQYF. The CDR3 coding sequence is TGTGCCAGCAGCTCAAACGGACAGGGGACCCAAGAGACCCAGTACTTC. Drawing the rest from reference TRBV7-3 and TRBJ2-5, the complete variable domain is GAGVSQTPSNKVTEKGKYVELRCDPISGHTALYWYRQSLGQGPEFLIYFQGTGAADDSGLPNDRFFAVRPEGSVSTLKIQRTERGDSAVYLCASSSNGQGTQETQYFGPGTRLLVL.

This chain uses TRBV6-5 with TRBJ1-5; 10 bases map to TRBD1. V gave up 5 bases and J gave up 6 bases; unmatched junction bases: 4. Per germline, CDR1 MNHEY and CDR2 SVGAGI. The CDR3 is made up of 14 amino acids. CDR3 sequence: CASSPGTGVQPQHF. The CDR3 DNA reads TGTGCCAGCAGTCCTGGGACAGGGGTTCAGCCCCAGCATTTT.

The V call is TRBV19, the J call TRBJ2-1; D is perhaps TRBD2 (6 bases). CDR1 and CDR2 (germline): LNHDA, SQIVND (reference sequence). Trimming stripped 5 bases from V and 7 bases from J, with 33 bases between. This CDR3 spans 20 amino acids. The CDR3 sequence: CASSERLGSGKGSSWNEQFF. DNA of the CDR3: TGTGCCAGTAGTGAACGACTAGGGAGTGGAAAGGGATCCTCTTGGAATGAGCAGTTCTTC.